A single sample is the source of the 22 T cell receptor beta chains below, sequenced in a study of shared clonotypes between healthy human individuals. Cells designated naive CD8 were CD45RO-negative and were positively selected for CCR7, with terminally differentiated effector memory CD45RA+ cells excluded. Assay: immunoSEQ multiplex PCR; the TCRdb copy retains only in-frame clones and omits some. Found here are around 2,000,000 clones, 85% to 95% of them singletons; the top ten hold more than 1.5%. The sequenced sample was naive CD8+ T cells from PBMCs. The receptors here all came from a young man in good health. Some clones in this sample may be carry-over from other donors' samples.

Here the CDR3 DNA reads TGTGCCTGGAGTGGCGGACTTGAGCAGTACTTC. It codes for CAWSGGLEQYF. V gene TRBV30 combines with J gene TRBJ2-7; D is perhaps TRBD2 (5 bases). CDR3 length: 11 amino acids. Between the trimmed V and J ends, which lost 1 base and 7 bases, there was a span of 8 bases. Looked up from germline, CDR1 is GTSNPN and CDR2 is SVGIG (reference sequence).

The V and J genes are TRBV10-2 and TRBJ2-1; TRBD2 matches 9 bases. J lost 5 bases, V lost 2 bases, and 7 bases had no gene match. This CDR3 is 16 amino acids long. CDR1 is WSHSY and CDR2 is SAAADI in the germline V gene. CDR3: CASSETGVAGDNEQFF. The CDR3 nucleotides are TGCGCCAGCAGTGAGACGGGAGTAGCGGGAGACAATGAGCAGTTCTTC.

The chain has TRBV7-9 and TRBJ2-7; unclear D gene. Germline loops: CDR1 SEHNR, CDR2 FQNEAQ (reference sequence). The CDR3 extends over 11 amino acids. Trimming stripped 5 bases from V and 6 bases from J, with 8 bases between. The CDR3 sequence is CASSPKAEQYF. For the CDR3, the DNA is TGTGCCAGCAGCCCAAAGGCCGAGCAGTACTTC.

The V gene is TRBV28, the J gene TRBJ1-3; 7 bases are a match to TRBD1. Per germline, CDR1 MDHEN and CDR2 SYDVKM. Trimming at V came to 5 bases and at J to 4 bases, leaving 8 bases not matched to a gene. The CDR3 is made up of 15 amino acids. The CDR3 loop is CASSNDRVYGNTIYF. The CDR3 nucleotides read TGTGCCAGCAGTAACGACAGGGTGTACGGAAACACCATATATTTT.

This chain connects TRBV4-3 to TRBJ2-1, with TRBD2 matching 9 bases. V was clipped by 3 bases and J by 4 bases; unmatched bases: 13. The CDR3 consists of 18 residues. Germline V gives CDR1 LGHNA, CDR2 YSLEER. CDR3 sequence reads: CASSQSSAGGPGYNEQFF. As DNA, the CDR3 is TGCGCCAGCAGCCAGAGCTCCGCGGGAGGGCCGGGGTACAATGAGCAGTTCTTC.

V gene TRBV29-1 combines with J gene TRBJ1-2; 8 bases are shared with TRBD1. With V trimmed by 4 bases and J by 12 bases, 4 bases remained unmatched. Germline CDR1 SQVTM, CDR2 ANQGSEA. The CDR3 runs 10 residues. The CDR3 nucleotides are TGCAGCGTTGTAGGACAGGGAGACACCTTC. Translated, it gives CSVVGQGDTF. The complete variable domain, with remaining parts taken from reference TRBV29-1 and TRBJ1-2, reads SAVISQKPSRDICQRGTSLTIQCQVDSQVTMMFWYRQQPGQSLTLIATANQGSEATYESGFVIDKFPISRPNLTFSTLTVSNMSPEDSSIYLCSVVGQGDTFGSGTRLTVV.

V and J are TRBV5-1 and TRBJ1-1, with a weak D call TRBD1 (6 bases). V lost 4 bases, J lost 4 bases, and 14 bases lay in between. The CDR3 has 14 residues. Per germline, CDR1 SGHRS and CDR2 YFSETQ. CDR3 DNA sequence: TGCGCCAGCAGCCCTCCACAGGGAAGCACTGAAGCTTTCTTT. Its protein product is CASSPPQGSTEAFF.

V gene TRBV11-2 combines with J gene TRBJ2-1; a possible D gene is TRBD1 (6 bases). Per the germline V gene, CDR1 is SGHAT and CDR2 is FQNNGV. V dropped 5 bases and J dropped 1 base, with 12 bases sitting between them. CDR3 length: 15 amino acids. This chain's CDR3 is CASSEGVGSYNEQFF. CDR3 DNA: TGTGCCAGCAGCGAGGGGGTAGGATCCTACAATGAGCAGTTCTTC.

The chain recombines TRBV5-4 with TRBJ2-3, with 8 bases lining up with TRBD2. With 3 bases clipped from V and 1 base from J, the junction kept 7 bases outside the gene matches. Germline V gene lookup returns CDR1 SGHNT and CDR2 YYREEE (reference sequence). This CDR3 is built from 16 residues. The CDR3 sequence is CASSYKRELGTDTQYF. For the CDR3, the DNA is TGTGCCAGCAGCTATAAGCGGGAGTTGGGCACAGATACGCAGTATTTT.

The chain has TRBV4-3 and TRBJ2-1; 7 bases are shared with TRBD2. V lost 0 bases and J lost 2; bases outside the gene matches: 7. Germline V gene data show CDR1 as LGHNA and CDR2 as YSLEER. The CDR3 runs to 17 residues. The CDR3 sequence: CASSQDVAGEAYNEQFF. The DNA of the CDR3 is TGCGCCAGCAGCCAAGATGTGGCGGGAGAGGCCTACAATGAGCAGTTCTTC.

The chain joins TRBV27 to TRBJ2-7; D may be TRBD2 (6 bases). Germline V gene data show CDR1 as MNHEY and CDR2 as SMNVEV (reference sequence). Trimming pared 0 bases from V and 2 bases from J, leaving 14 bases between. This CDR3 contains 16 residues. The CDR3: CASSLSGRRGPYEQYF. CDR3 in DNA: TGTGCCAGCAGTTTATCCGGGAGACGGGGCCCCTACGAGCAGTACTTC.

The V and J genes are TRBV28 and TRBJ2-1, with D tentatively TRBD1 (5 bases). Germline CDR1 and CDR2: MDHEN and SYDVKM. CDR3 length: 19 amino acids. V was shortened by 6 bases and J by 3 bases, with 27 bases between the two germline ends. Here the CDR3 reads CASRTRQLQVIRFYNEQFF. The CDR3 coding sequence is TGTGCCAGCAGGACCCGACAGTTACAGGTTATTCGTTTCTACAATGAGCAGTTCTTC.

Points on this clone: At the DNA level, this CDR3 is encoded by other sequences in the same sample as well. The chain recombines TRBV9 with TRBJ1-5; D may be TRBD1 (6 bases). The germline V gene encodes CDR1 SGDLS and CDR2 YYNGEE. The CDR3 runs 15 residues. V was cut by 1 base and J by 4 bases, with 12 bases left in between. CDR3 coding DNA: TGTGCCAGCAGCGTAAGTGGGACAAAAAATCAGCCCCAGCATTTT. Translation: CASSVSGTKNQPQHF.

The chain couples TRBV4-2 to TRBJ2-7; D is ambiguous. The CDR3 is 13 residues long. The germline gives CDR1 LGHNA, CDR2 YNFKEQ. Trimming took off 4 bases at V and 7 bases at J, with 14 bases between the two ends. The CDR3 spells CASSRTRHEEQYF. For the CDR3, the DNA is TGTGCCAGCAGCCGCACCAGACACGAGGAGCAGTACTTC.

The genes are TRBV9 and TRBJ1-5; no firm D call. CDR1 is SGDLS, CDR2 YYNGEE, per germline. Trimming stripped 0 bases from V and 4 bases from J, with 5 bases between. The CDR3 covers 13 residues. The CDR3 sequence: CASSVAVNQPQHF. The CDR3 DNA reads as TGTGCCAGCAGCGTAGCTGTGAATCAGCCCCAGCATTTT.

This clone appeared once. The chain carries TRBV7-6 and TRBJ2-3; D may be TRBD2 (5 bases). CDR1 SGHVS and CDR2 FNYEAQ come from the germline V gene. V lost 4 bases to trimming and J lost 7 bases, with 15 bases between them. The CDR3 covers 14 residues. CDR3 sequence (DNA): TGTGCCAGCAGCTCACTAGAAAAGGGAAATACGCAGTATTTT. Translation: CASSSLEKGNTQYF.

This clone was observed a handful of times. The V call is TRBV28, the J call TRBJ1-2; D unresolved. V gave up 1 base and J gave up 7 bases, with 10 bases separating them. The CDR3 has 13 amino acids. Germline CDR1 and CDR2: MDHEN and SYDVKM. CDR3 protein: CASSLFRRGGYTF. CDR3 DNA: TGTGCCAGCAGTTTATTCCGGAGAGGTGGCTACACCTTC.

J is TRBJ2-1 and V is TRBV4-3, with TRBD1 matching over 7 bases. Trimming at V came to 1 base and at J to 9 bases, leaving 12 bases not matched to a gene. The germline V gene has CDR1 LGHNA and CDR2 YSLEER. The CDR3 consists of 16 residues. The CDR3 sequence is CASSQGIQGEEGEQFF. CDR3 nucleotide sequence: TGCGCCAGCAGCCAAGGAATTCAGGGGGAAGAGGGTGAGCAGTTCTTC.

A remark on this clone: Other DNA sequences in this specimen translate into the identical CDR3. V is TRBV28 and J is TRBJ1-1, with a possible D match to TRBD1 (5 bases). The CDR3 totals 14 residues. Trimming cost V 1 base and J 1 base, with 7 bases left between them. Germline V gene sequence: CDR1 MDHEN, CDR2 SYDVKM. The CDR3 DNA is TGTGCCAGCAGTTTATTTAGGGGGAACACTGAAGCTTTCTTT. Residues: CASSLFRGNTEAFF.

V usage is TRBV7-8 and J usage is TRBJ2-7, with D possibly TRBD1 on 6 matching bases. Germline V gene data show CDR1 as SGHVS and CDR2 as FQNEAQ. The V and J ends lost 3 bases and 2 bases respectively, with 14 bases between them. The CDR3 contains 15 residues. The CDR3 nucleotides are TGTGCCAGCAGCTTCGGGACACCTAAGACCTACGAGCAGTACTTC. Translating it yields CASSFGTPKTYEQYF.

The genes are TRBV9 and TRBJ2-2; a weak D match, TRBD2 (6 bases). The germline V gene encodes CDR1 SGDLS and CDR2 YYNGEE. CDR3 length equals 15 residues. V was trimmed by 4 bases and J by 5 bases, leaving 15 bases between them. The CDR3 DNA reads TGTGCCAGCAGCCGTAGCGGATTCGGAACCGGGGAGCTGTTTTTT. Its protein is CASSRSGFGTGELFF.

The chain has TRBV27 and TRBJ1-2, with TRBD1 as a possible D gene (5 bases). This CDR3 region has 13 residues. V dropped 5 bases and J dropped 8 bases, with 15 bases sitting between them. The germline gives CDR1 MNHEY, CDR2 SMNVEV (reference sequence). CDR3 in DNA: TGTGCCAGCAGTCTGACTCGATGGGGGGGCTACACCTTC. Amino acids: CASSLTRWGGYTF.